The 2 T cell receptor beta chains given below trace back to one sample, sequenced in a study of control samples from healthy donors and cancer patients. Clones were read by immunoSEQ multiplex PCR, and TCRdb kept only the in-frame ones, dropping some. The repertoire includes some 130,000 clones, 70% to 90% of them detected once, and just over 8.5% sits in the top ten. Input material: blood. Receptors originate from a woman aged 25 to 39 in good health.

The CDR3 sequence: CASSHRDRGLYEQYF. The CDR3 nucleotides read TGTGCCAGCAGCCACCGGGACAGGGGCCTCTACGAGCAGTACTTC. The V gene is TRBV7-9, the J gene TRBJ2-7; 10 positions match TRBD1. CDR3 length equals 15 residues. Germline CDR1 SEHNR, CDR2 FQNEAQ (reference sequence). V gave up 5 bases and J gave up 3 bases; unmatched junction bases: 7.

This chain links TRBV27 with TRBJ2-1, with TRBD1 as a possible D gene (6 bases). V was shortened by 3 bases and J by 12 bases, with 12 bases between the two germline ends. Germline assignment: CDR1 MNHEY and CDR2 SMNVEV (reference sequence). The CDR3 contains 12 residues. The CDR3 bases are TGTGCCAGCAGTTTCCCACAGGGCCGGCAGTTCTTC. This gives the protein CASSFPQGRQFF.